This T cell receptor (beta chain) is drawn from a study of T cells in Graves' hyperthyroidism and ophthalmopathy. Study background: Prior to any treatment, at the point of initial diagnosis, peripheral blood was collected.

Overall study results and limits: The blood repertoire included most of the expanded thyroid clonotypes above 0.001.

The CDR3 contains 15 residues. V lost 7 bases to trimming and J lost 4 bases, with 20 bases between them. Germline CDR1 and CDR2: MNHNS and SASEGT. Duration under 3 months, a NOSPECS grade of at least 4, and a Clinical Activity Score of at least 3 characterized the ophthalmopathy patients. Amplification of TCR beta CDR3 regions was performed using RNA transcripts as template. First-round RT-PCR targeting the TCR CDR3 was performed with the HTBI primer set. MiXCR was run by TCRdb on the multiplex PCR reads, yielding one entry per CDR3 protein. The sample consists of 400,000 to 550,000 distinct CDR3 sequences, around 22% of them appearing once. This clonotype was picked up many times. Its antigen remains unknown.

Material: blood. The chain couples TRBV6-1 to TRBJ2-7; D possibly corresponds to TRBD1 (6 bases). The receptor was isolated from a woman younger than 45 with Graves' ophthalmopathy. The CDR3 nucleotides are TGTGCCAGCAAGTCAGCAGGGGATAATTTGTACGAGCAGTACTTC. It codes for CASKSAGDNLYEQYF.